These 6 T cell receptor beta chains were sequenced from one sample in a study of type 1 regulatory T cells (dated by TCRdb to the early 2020s). For these TCRs, the target antigens are not known. Sequencing instrument: Illumina MiSeq. Using fastp at Q25 and MiXCR, TCRdb reprocessed the public reads and kept productive beta chains. Identical CDR3 protein sequences are pooled into one entry, listed with their most common genes and DNA. This sample holds about 62,000 distinct CDR3 sequences; around 62% were observed only once. Around 1.9% of the sample belongs to the ten largest clones. The sample was cultured non-Tr1 T cells, either the whole culture or a sorted T cell fraction (not recorded which). The label giving this sample's cell subset or site can be read as: non-Tr1 population from the T-allo10 product. Receptor source: a human donor in good health.

The chain carries TRBV5-1 and TRBJ2-3; D might be TRBD2 (7 bases). Germline values: CDR1 SGHRS, CDR2 YFSETQ. V was trimmed by 2 bases and J by 1 base, leaving 17 bases between them. The CDR3 runs to 17 residues. Here the CDR3 DNA reads TGCGCCAGCAGCTTCCTGGCGGGGGCAAGGGGCACAGATACGCAGTATTTT. It codes for CASSFLAGARGTDTQYF. The full variable domain, in which reference TRBV5-1 and TRBJ2-3 provide the parts outside the CDR3, is KAGVTQTPRYLIKTRGQQVTLSCSPISGHRSVSWYQQTPGQGLQFLFEYFSETQRNKGNFPGRFSGRQFSNSRSEMNVSTLELGDSALYLCASSFLAGARGTDTQYFGPGTRLTVL.

This clonotype turned up a few times. The chain employs TRBV5-1 and TRBJ1-4, with D uncertain. V was cut by 0 bases and J by 0 bases, with 3 bases left in between. The length of the CDR3 is 14 residues. CDR1 is SGHRS, CDR2 YFSETQ, per germline. CDR3 bases: TGCGCCAGCAGCTTGGACACAACTAATGAAAAACTGTTTTTT. It is translated as CASSLDTTNEKLFF.

The chain combines TRBV5-5 with TRBJ2-3, with 7 bases lining up with TRBD1. From germline, CDR1 is SGHKS and CDR2 YYEKEE (reference sequence). V was clipped by 0 bases and J by 3 bases; unmatched bases: 4. There are 15 residues in the CDR3. The CDR3 spells CASSLEPGGTDTQYF. CDR3 DNA sequence: TGTGCCAGCAGCTTGGAGCCAGGGGGTACAGATACGCAGTATTTT. The entire variable domain, with the rest obtained from reference TRBV5-5 and TRBJ2-3, is as follows: DAGVTQSPTHLIKTRGQQVTLRCSPISGHKSVSWYQQVLGQGPQFIFQYYEKEERGRGNFPDRFSARQFPNYSSELNVNALLLGDSALYLCASSLEPGGTDTQYFGPGTRLTVL.

The CDR3 region has the DNA TGTGCCAGCAGCCCGTTTACAGTCGAGCAGTTCTTC. This encodes CASSPFTVEQFF. J is TRBJ2-1 and V is TRBV7-9, with no clear D. CDR1 and CDR2 (germline): SEHNR, FQNEAQ (reference sequence). This CDR3 region has 12 residues. Trimming shortened V by 5 bases and J by 10 bases, and 12 bases separated the two germline ends.

The chain uses TRBV13 and TRBJ2-2, with D perhaps TRBD1 or TRBD2 (5 bases each). Germline V gene lookup returns CDR1 PRHDT and CDR2 FYEKMQ (reference sequence). Trimming pared 2 bases from V and 5 bases from J, leaving 15 bases between. The CDR3 sequence is 16 residues long. The CDR3 DNA reads TGTGCCAGCAGCTTACAATCAGGGAGTCGAACCGGGGAGCTGTTTTTT. This encodes CASSLQSGSRTGELFF.

This clonotype was counted between two and nine times. J is TRBJ2-7 and V is TRBV20-1; D remains unclear. The CDR3 runs to 12 residues. V lost 6 bases, J lost 5 bases, and 14 bases lay in between. Germline-derived CDR1 and CDR2 are DFQATT and SNEGSKA (reference sequence). Here the CDR3 DNA reads TGCAGTGCCGCGGTTCATTGGGACGAGCAGTACTTC. Its translation is CSAAVHWDEQYF.